This TCR beta chain stems from a study of blood T cell repertoires in COVID-19. TCRdb keeps only in-frame clones here, not all; method: immunoSEQ multiplex PCR. The table has some 180,000 clones, 82% seen once. This sequence was found in an older woman with acute COVID-19. Sequencing was performed on PBMCs or T cells enriched from blood (not recorded which).

CDR3 DNA: TGCAGCGCGACAGGGGAACATGTCAAAAACATTCAGTACTTC. Protein: CSATGEHVKNIQYF. The chain employs TRBV29-1 and TRBJ2-4; TRBD1 agrees at 8 bases. Germline CDR1 SQVTM, CDR2 ANQGSEA. The CDR3 is made up of 14 amino acids. Trimming removed 7 bases from V and 3 bases from J; junction bases left unmatched: 8.